This TCR beta chain was observed in a study of T cell repertoires in cytomegalovirus infection. In the study overall: Public TCR beta signatures indicated both CMV infection and matching HLA type. Study-level findings and limits: Of the TCR beta families, the public ones yielded a cumulative frequency that identified carriers of CMV plus the relevant HLA.

CDR3 length: 16 amino acids. Trimming pared 7 bases from V and 1 base from J, leaving 19 bases between. In germline, CDR1 is MNHNS, CDR2 SASEGT. MiXCR was run by TCRdb on the reads, yielding one entry per CDR3 protein. This sample has roughly 230,000 distinct CDR3 sequences, with 22% found just once. This clonotype was counted between two and nine times. What it recognizes is unknown. The specimen was CD8+ T cells from PBMCs. The sequence came from a human donor in good health (CMV status not recorded). Some clones in this sample may be carry-over from other donors' samples. The V gene is TRBV6-1, the J gene TRBJ1-1; D call uncertain. The CDR3 spells CASTPGVFGANTEAFF. The CDR3 DNA reads TGTGCCAGCACCCCTGGGGTATTTGGCGCGAACACTGAAGCTTTCTTT.